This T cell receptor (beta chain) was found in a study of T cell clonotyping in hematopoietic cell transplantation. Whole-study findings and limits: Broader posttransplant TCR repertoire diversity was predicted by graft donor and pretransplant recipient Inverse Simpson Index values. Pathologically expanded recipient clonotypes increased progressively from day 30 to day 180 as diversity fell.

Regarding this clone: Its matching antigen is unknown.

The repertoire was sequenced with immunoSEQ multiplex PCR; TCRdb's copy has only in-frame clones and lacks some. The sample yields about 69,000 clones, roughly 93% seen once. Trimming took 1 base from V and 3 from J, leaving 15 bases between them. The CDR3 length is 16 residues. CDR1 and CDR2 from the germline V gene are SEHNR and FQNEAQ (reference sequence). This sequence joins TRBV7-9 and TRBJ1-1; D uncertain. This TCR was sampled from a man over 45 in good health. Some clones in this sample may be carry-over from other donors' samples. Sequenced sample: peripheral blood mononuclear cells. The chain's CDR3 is CASSLVGLGRDTEAFF. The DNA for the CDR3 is TGTGCCAGCAGCTTAGTTGGATTGGGTCGGGACACTGAAGCTTTCTTT.